This record concerns one TCR beta chain sequence. This specimen belongs to a study of blood T cell repertoires in COVID-19. This CDR3 comprises 14 residues. Germline V gene lookup returns CDR1 SGHNT and CDR2 YYREEE (reference sequence). V shed 3 bases and J 5 bases; nucleotides not matched to a gene: 2. The protocol was immunoSEQ multiplex PCR, while the TCRdb copy is restricted to in-frame clones and leaves out a portion. Of about 120,000 clones in the sample, almost 90% are singletons; the top ten hold 3.8%. This TCR derives from a woman aged 55-70 years with COVID-19, enrolled during active disease. The chain carries TRBV5-4 and TRBJ1-2; 12 bases agree with TRBD1. Material for sequencing was peripheral blood. CDR3 loop: CASSWDRGQYGYTF. The DNA of the CDR3 is TGTGCCAGCAGCTGGGACAGGGGGCAGTATGGCTACACCTTC.